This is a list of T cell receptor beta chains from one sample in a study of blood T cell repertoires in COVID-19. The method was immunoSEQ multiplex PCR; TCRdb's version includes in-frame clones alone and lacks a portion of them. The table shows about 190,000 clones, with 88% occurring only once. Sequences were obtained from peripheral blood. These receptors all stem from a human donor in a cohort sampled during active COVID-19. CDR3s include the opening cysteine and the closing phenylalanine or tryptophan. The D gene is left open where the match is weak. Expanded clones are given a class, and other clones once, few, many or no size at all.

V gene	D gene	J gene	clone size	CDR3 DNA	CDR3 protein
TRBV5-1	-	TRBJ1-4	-	TGCGCCAGCAGGGACAGCGGAAATGAAAAACTGTTTTTT	CASRDSGNEKLFF
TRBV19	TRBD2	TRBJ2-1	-	TGTGCCAGTAGTATCGGACTAGCTAATGAGCAGTTCTTC	CASSIGLANEQFF
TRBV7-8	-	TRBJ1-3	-	TGTGCCAGCAGCTTGACAACCCTTGGAAACACCATATATTTT	CASSLTTLGNTIYF
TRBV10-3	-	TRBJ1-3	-	TGTGCCATCAGTGAGTCGCAGGTCCCTGGAAACACCATATATTTT	CAISESQVPGNTIYF
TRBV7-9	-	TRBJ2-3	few	TGTGCGGAAAGCCCCGCAGGTACAGATACGCAGTATTTT	CAESPAGTDTQYF
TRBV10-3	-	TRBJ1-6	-	TGTGCCATCAAGACGACAGGCTCAGATTCACCCCTCCACTTT	CAIKTTGSDSPLHF
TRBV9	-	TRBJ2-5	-	TGTGCCAGCAGCGTAGCACCAGAACAAGAGACCCAGTACTTC	CASSVAPEQETQYF
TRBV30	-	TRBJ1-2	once	TGTGCCTGGAGGACAAGGCTGTATGGCTACACCTTC	CAWRTRLYGYTF
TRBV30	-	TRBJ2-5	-	TGTGCCTGGAAGCCCTCGGGGGGCGGTGAGACCCAGTACTTC	CAWKPSGGGETQYF
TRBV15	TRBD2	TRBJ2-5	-	TGTGCCACCTCCGGGGGGTACCAAGAGACCCAGTACTTC	CATSGGYQETQYF
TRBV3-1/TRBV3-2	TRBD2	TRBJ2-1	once	TGTGCCAGCAGCCTGAGGCCGGGACTAGCGGGCAGGGGTAGTGAGCAGTTCTTC	CASSLRPGLAGRGSEQFF
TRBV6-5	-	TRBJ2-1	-	TGTGCCAGCAGTTACCAACAGGGGCAGTTCTTC	CASSYQQGQFF
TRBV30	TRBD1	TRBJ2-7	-	TGTGCCTGGAGACCCGGGACAGGGGCCCACGAGCAGTACTTC	CAWRPGTGAHEQYF
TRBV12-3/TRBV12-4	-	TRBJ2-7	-	TGTGCCAGCAGTTTTAGATCCTACGAGCAGTACTTC	CASSFRSYEQYF
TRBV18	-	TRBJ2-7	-	TGTGCCAGCTCACAGGGAGCAGGGGAAACCTACGAGCAGTACTTC	CASSQGAGETYEQYF
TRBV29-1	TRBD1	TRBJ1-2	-	TGCAGCGTCACCGACAGGGGCAATGGCTACACCTTC	CSVTDRGNGYTF
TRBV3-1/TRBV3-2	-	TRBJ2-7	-	TGTGCCAGCAGCCCCCCAGGAAACTACGAGCAGTACTTC	CASSPPGNYEQYF
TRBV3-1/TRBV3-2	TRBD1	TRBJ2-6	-	TGTGCCAGAACTAGGGACAGGTCCTCTGGGGCCAACGTCCTGACTTTC	CARTRDRSSGANVLTF
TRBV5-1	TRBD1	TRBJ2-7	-	TGCGCCAGCAGCTGGCAGGGGGCCAACGAGCAGTACTTC	CASSWQGANEQYF
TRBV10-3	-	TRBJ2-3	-	TGTGCCACCCGAAGGTCCGGTGGGGCTAGCACAGATACGCAGTATTTT	CATRRSGGASTDTQYF
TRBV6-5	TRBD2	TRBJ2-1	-	TGTGCCAGCAGTCGGTTCAGCGGGGGGGCCACTGAGCAGTTCTTC	CASSRFSGGATEQFF
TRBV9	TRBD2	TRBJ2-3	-	TGTGCCAGCAGCGTCGGGACTAGCGGACCCACAGATACGCAGTATTTT	CASSVGTSGPTDTQYF
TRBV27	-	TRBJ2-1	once	TGTGCCAGCAGTCCTCAGGGCTTCTCCTACAATGAGCAGTTCTTC	CASSPQGFSYNEQFF
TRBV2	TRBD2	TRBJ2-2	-	TGTGCCAGCACCCTGACTAGCGGGGGGGTGGGCACCGGGGAGCTGTTTTTT	CASTLTSGGVGTGELFF
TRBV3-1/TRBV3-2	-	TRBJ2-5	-	TGTGCCAGCAGCCGAGAGGGGGGGCCGTGGGAGACCCAGTACTTC	CASSREGGPWETQYF